This T cell receptor (beta chain) was found in a study of neoadjuvant anti-PD-1 for oral cavity cancer. Looking at the study overall: Most patients had three to four biweekly doses of 3 mg/kg nivolumab before resection. Non-progressing patients received a fourth nivolumab dose near day 43, then surgery on days 50-56.

Sequenced by immunoSEQ multiplex PCR; TCRdb stores in-frame clones only, minus some. The sample has fewer than 35,000 clones; 80% to 90% are singletons. Patients were newly diagnosed with stage II-IVA oral cavity squamous cell carcinoma without prior systemic or radiation treatment. Turning to this clone: Its antigen remains unidentified.

Germline lookup yields CDR1 WSHSY and CDR2 SAAADI. The CDR3 consists of 16 residues. After removal of 0 bases from V and 6 bases from J, the junction contained 9 bases not matched to a gene. Findings and limits, study-wide: Non-responders to neoadjuvant nivolumab had significantly more clonal PBMC T cells than responders.

J is TRBJ2-7 and V is TRBV10-2; 9 bases agree with TRBD1. This TCR was sampled from a person aged 35 to 85 with oral cavity squamous cell carcinoma. The specimen was PBMCs, collected before nivolumab (anti-PD-1) treatment. The CDR3 DNA follows: TGCGCCAGCAGTGAGTCAGGGACAGGGTTAATCGGCGAGCAGTACTTC. This gives the protein CASSESGTGLIGEQYF.